The entry that follows covers one TCR beta chain sequence. Its antigen is unknown. Per-base quality was not reported, and no clone a single base away is much larger than it. In the paper's terms, the time point label means: pretreatment peripheral blood. The cohort comprised around 31 patients with locally advanced or metastatic urothelial carcinoma treated at Memorial Sloan Kettering on a trial protocol. Peripheral blood mononuclear cells were collected pretreatment and during treatment, at between 1 and 8 total time points per patient. The Qiagen DNeasy Blood extraction kit was used to purify genomic DNA from total PBMCs and tumor samples. PBMCs were collected pretreatment and during treatment and were isolated and stored as previously described. These data originate in a study of PD-L1 blockade in urothelial cancer (dated by TCRdb to about 2017). Regarding the complete study: Every patient began therapy at some point between 2013 and 2015 and was given atezolizumab 1,200 mg intravenously every 3 weeks. Progression-free survival longer than 6 months counted as durable clinical benefit, and TCR features were additionally tested against both progression-free and overall survival. The study, an exploratory multi-omic analysis, examined somatic, immune and clinical correlates of response to PD-L1 blockade with atezolizumab in urothelial cancer. About 85% of the roughly 29 patients were identified as males with urothelial cancer of bladder origin, and a prior smoking history was reported by 18 of 29 patients. Pretreatment blood TCR-seq was available for twenty-nine patients, at least one posttreatment blood collection was obtained for some 24 patients, and tumor TCR-seq was available for some 24 patients. Blood samples gave a median of around 140,000 T cells and approximately 80,000 unique TCRs, with a median clonality of around 0.074. An ECOG performance status of 0 or 1 was recorded for the patients, and 0 to 3 prior chemotherapy regimens had been received by the patients. Whole exome sequencing and RNA sequencing of pretreatment tumors were performed alongside TCR sequencing in the same patients. Blood samples were analyzed at 3 weeks after treatment start (second dose) and at 6 weeks after treatment start. Pretreatment tumor samples and matched peripheral blood, collected serially before and after atezolizumab treatment, underwent TCR sequencing. About 10 patients achieved durable clinical benefit and approximately 20 did not.

What the research found in general, with its limitations: At 3 weeks after the start of treatment, tumor-associated TCR clones in peripheral blood had expanded more in patients with durable benefit (n ≈ 22, p = 0.022). A pretreatment peripheral blood TCR clonality below the median was linked to improved progression-free and overall survival. Small sample size (n of about 30) and many exploratory analyses mean the results are intended to be hypothesis-generating.

Trimming at the junction amounts to 1 base on V and 7 bases on J, and the germline ends lie 11 bases apart. The CDR3, cysteine through phenylalanine, is 14 amino acids long. The kept DNA is CDR3 alone, 42 bases in frame from the first base. The germline V gene provides CDR1 MGHRA and CDR2 YSYEKL. To estimate absolute template abundance from read counts, synthetic TCR analog templates were spiked into each PCR. The immunoSEQ assay was used to amplify TCRbeta CDR3 regions from genomic DNA with bias-controlled V and J gene primers. Sequencing of rearranged TCRbeta segments was performed at approximately 20X coverage. As for the authors' bioinformatics: Sequencing errors were corrected by clustering and CDR3s were annotated against IMGT to assign V, D and J genes. Downstream analyses used only productive TCRbeta rearrangements and left out out-of-frame or stop-codon sequences. To compute clonality, Shannon entropy was normalized by the log of the number of unique productive sequences and then subtracted from one. Fisher's exact test with Benjamini-Hochberg correction, using a cutoff of adjusted p below 0.01, was how clones that differed between time points or between blood and tumor were identified. TCRdb's version of the immuneACCESS table is confined to in-frame rearrangements and falls short of the full clone set. An unresolved V gene accounts for under half of the shortfall where checked; the remainder is of unknown origin. V, J and clone size derive from that table, while D and trimming were established from the DNA sequence. Present in this sample are 130,000 or so clones, 84% of which were seen just once. The leading ten clones occupy about 2.9% of the sample.

The rearrangement combines TRBV4-1 with TRBJ2-1; TRBD2 might be the D gene, on 5 matching bases. The sequence derives from a man over 45 with urothelial cancer. The material was PBMCs, obtained around atezolizumab (anti-PD-L1) treatment. The CDR3: CASSQADSRNEQFF. The DNA is TGCGCCAGCAGCCAAGCGGACTCACGTAATGAGCAGTTCTTC.